Listed below are T cell receptor beta chains from one sample, sequenced in a study of shared T cell receptors in the human thymus. Profiled with immunoSEQ multiplex PCR; TCRdb holds only in-frame clones, not every one. The table records roughly 500,000 clones, 75% to 85% of them present only once. Another study also made use of these data, one on human thymus T cells.

Sequencing used thymocytes. Receptors were obtained from a boy younger than two with a congenital heart defect. Each CDR3 is given with its conserved first and last residue. The D gene is left open where the match is weak. Clone size is shown for a subset of rows, as once, few, many or a class of expanded clone.

clone size	D gene	V gene	CDR3 length	J gene	CDR3 protein	CDR3 DNA
-	-	TRBV27	12	TRBJ2-1	CASSWGTNEQFF	TGTGCCAGCAGTTGGGGGACAAATGAGCAGTTCTTC
-	-	TRBV20-1	11	TRBJ2-7	CSGSRDYEQYF	TGCAGTGGGAGCCGGGACTACGAGCAGTACTTC
-	TRBD1	TRBV5-1	15	TRBJ2-1	CASSLGTGGHNEQFF	TGCGCCAGCAGCTTAGGGACAGGGGGCCACAATGAGCAGTTCTTC
-	-	TRBV29-1	12	TRBJ2-5	CSVEDSQETQYF	TGCAGCGTTGAAGATAGCCAAGAGACCCAGTACTTC
-	TRBD1	TRBV6-1	20	TRBJ1-5	CASSDHWTGTEVLSNQPQHF	TGTGCCAGCAGTGATCACTGGACAGGGACGGAGGTACTTAGCAATCAGCCCCAGCATTTT
-	-	TRBV28	14	TRBJ1-1	CASSLFPLNTEAFF	TGTGCCAGCAGTTTATTTCCCTTGAACACTGAAGCTTTCTTT
few	-	TRBV4-1	17	TRBJ2-1	CASSQEGGEPTRNEQFF	TGCGCCAGCAGCCAAGAAGGGGGTGAGCCCACGAGAAATGAGCAGTTCTTC
once	TRBD2	TRBV4-1	17	TRBJ2-1	CASSQEELAGVHNEQFF	TGCGCCAGCAGCCAAGAAGAACTAGCGGGAGTCCACAATGAGCAGTTCTTC
once	TRBD1	TRBV4-1	15	TRBJ2-7	CASSYLGTALDEQYF	TGCGCCAGCAGCTACCTCGGGACAGCGCTGGACGAGCAGTACTTC
-	TRBD1	TRBV5-4	18	TRBJ1-2	CASSQYRDRDDINYGYTF	TGTGCCAGCAGCCAATACCGGGACAGGGACGATATTAACTATGGCTACACCTTC
-	TRBD1	TRBV6-1	20	TRBJ2-2	CASSELVWGQLRKNTGELFF	TGTGCCAGCAGTGAACTAGTATGGGGACAGCTTCGCAAGAACACCGGGGAGCTGTTTTTT
-	-	TRBV19	14	TRBJ2-4	CASSRLIAKNIQYF	TGTGCCAGTAGTAGACTTATAGCCAAAAACATTCAGTACTTC
-	-	TRBV11-2	13	TRBJ1-2	CASSPRRSYGYTF	TGTGCCAGCAGCCCCCGGCGGAGCTATGGCTACACCTTC
-	TRBD2	TRBV18	19	TRBJ2-5	CASSPVGLADDPPGETQYF	TGTGCCAGCTCACCAGTGGGACTAGCGGACGACCCTCCAGGAGAGACCCAGTACTTC
-	TRBD2	TRBV13	14	TRBJ2-7	CASSSPSGPYEQYF	TGTGCCAGCAGCTCCCCTAGCGGACCCTACGAGCAGTACTTC
-	-	TRBV4-1	16	TRBJ1-5	CASSPLNDRTNQPQHF	TGCGCCAGCAGCCCCCTCAACGACAGAACAAATCAGCCCCAGCATTTT
-	TRBD1	TRBV4-3	18	TRBJ2-1	CASSHPPDRQRSYNEQFF	TGCGCCAGCAGCCACCCCCCGGACAGGCAGAGATCCTACAATGAGCAGTTCTTC
-	TRBD1	TRBV6-5	13	TRBJ2-7	CASRGTGGYEQYF	TGTGCCAGCAGGGGGACAGGGGGCTACGAGCAGTACTTC